The 25 T cell receptor beta chains in this list originate from one sample, sequenced in a study of T cell responses to AZD1222 COVID-19 vaccine. Measured with immunoSEQ multiplex PCR; TCRdb has only the in-frame clones, and not every one. The data show 250,000 to 300,000 clones, almost 95% seen once. The source material was peripheral blood, sampled 28 days after the second AZD1222 dose. These receptors all stem from an adult who received the AZD1222 COVID-19 vaccine.

The chain carries TRBV7-3 and TRBJ2-7; D is ambiguous. The CDR3 runs to 13 residues. The V end lost 3 bases, the J end lost 0 bases, and 6 bases lay between the germline ends. Germline assignment: CDR1 SGHTA and CDR2 FQGTGA. Here the CDR3 DNA reads TGTGCCAGCAGCTTCGGTTACTCCTACGAGCAGTACTTC. Translating it yields CASSFGYSYEQYF.

J is TRBJ2-7 and V is TRBV11-2; a possible D gene is TRBD1 (6 bases). V gave up 1 base and J gave up 10 bases, with 11 bases separating them. This CDR3 is built from 12 residues. Germline values: CDR1 SGHAT, CDR2 FQNNGV. The CDR3 coding sequence is TGTGCCAGCAGCTTAGCGATGACAGGCCAGTACTTC. Amino acids: CASSLAMTGQYF.

CDR3 sequence reads: CASSLGEPYEQYF. In DNA form, the CDR3 reads TGTGCCAGCAGTCTCGGGGAGCCCTACGAGCAGTACTTC. The chain is built from TRBV7-3 and TRBJ2-7; the D gene is possibly TRBD2 (5 bases). The germline CDR1 and CDR2 sequences are SGHTA and FQGTGA. V was pared by 6 bases and J by 2 bases, with 11 bases between. The CDR3 covers 13 residues.

The rearrangement joins TRBV3-1 (or the pseudogene TRBV3-2) to TRBJ2-2; D gene uncertain. V gave up 0 bases and J gave up 0 bases, with 5 bases separating them. The length of the CDR3 is 15 residues. CDR1 and CDR2 (germline): LGHDT, YNNKEL (reference sequence). The CDR3 DNA is TGTGCCAGCAGCCAAGATATGGCGAACACCGGGGAGCTGTTTTTT. It encodes CASSQDMANTGELFF.

V is TRBV7-2 and J is TRBJ2-1, with TRBD2 matching over 14 bases. Germline-derived CDR1 and CDR2 are SGHTA and FQGNSA. The V and J ends lost 1 base and 9 bases, in that order; junction bases with no gene match: 5. The CDR3 is 16 amino acids. The CDR3 sequence: CASSLGLAGGPGEQFF. As DNA, the CDR3 is TGTGCCAGCAGCTTAGGACTAGCGGGAGGGCCGGGTGAGCAGTTCTTC.

For this clone: Other DNA sequences in the sample encode the same CDR3. This chain joins TRBV28 and TRBJ2-7; D is uncertain. This CDR3 spans 12 amino acids. Trimming pared 2 bases from V and 4 bases from J, leaving 6 bases between. The germline V gene has CDR1 MDHEN and CDR2 SYDVKM. Here the CDR3 reads CASSLGGYEQYF. CDR3 sequence (DNA): TGTGCCAGCAGTTTAGGTGGATACGAGCAGTACTTC.

The sample holds one count of this clone. The chain combines TRBV5-1 with TRBJ2-7, with 8 positions matching TRBD2. V shed 1 base and J 1 base; nucleotides not matched to a gene: 10. The CDR3 has 17 residues. Germline V gene sequence: CDR1 SGHRS, CDR2 YFSETQ. CDR3: CASSLSAGAGPSYEQYF. The CDR3 DNA follows: TGCGCCAGCAGCTTGTCAGCGGGGGCAGGGCCATCCTACGAGCAGTACTTC.

V is TRBV5-1 and J is TRBJ1-4; D gene unclear. V was clipped by 4 bases and J by 2 bases, with 12 bases between them. CDR1 and CDR2 from the germline V gene are SGHRS and YFSETQ. This CDR3 region has 15 residues. CDR3 DNA sequence: TGCGCCAGCAGCGGAGGGTGGGCGACTAATGAAAAACTGTTTTTT. Encoded protein: CASSGGWATNEKLFF. The whole variable domain, filled in from reference TRBV5-1 and TRBJ1-4, reads KAGVTQTPRYLIKTRGQQVTLSCSPISGHRSVSWYQQTPGQGLQFLFEYFSETQRNKGNFPGRFSGRQFSNSRSEMNVSTLELGDSALYLCASSGGWATNEKLFFGSGTQLSVL.

The V gene is TRBV9, the J gene TRBJ2-3; 12 bases align to TRBD2. Germline V CDR1 and CDR2: SGDLS, YYNGEE. CDR3 length equals 16 residues. V lost 3 bases to trimming and J lost 1 base; unmatched junction nucleotides: 3. The CDR3 loop reads CASSESSGRGTDTQYF. The DNA of the CDR3 is TGTGCCAGCAGCGAATCTAGCGGGAGGGGCACAGATACGCAGTATTTT.

The chain employs TRBV7-2 and TRBJ1-5; D is uncertain. This CDR3 has 15 residues. Germline CDR1 reads SGHTA; CDR2 reads FQGNSA. The V end was cut by 1 base, the J end by 3 bases, with 10 bases between. In DNA, the CDR3 is TGTGCCAGCAGCTTAGGGAAGCTCTCCAATCAGCCCCAGCATTTT. Translation: CASSLGKLSNQPQHF.

J is TRBJ1-1 and V is TRBV11-2, with a tentative D call TRBD1 (5 bases). The CDR3 runs 14 residues. V shed 1 base and J shed 4 bases, with 10 bases lying between them. Germline V gene sequence: CDR1 SGHAT, CDR2 FQNNGV. CDR3 region: CASSLVSGPTEAFF. CDR3 sequence (DNA): TGTGCCAGCAGCTTAGTATCAGGGCCCACTGAAGCTTTCTTT.

The chain carries TRBV7-9 and TRBJ1-2; D possibly corresponds to TRBD1 (5 bases). Trimming removed 0 bases at V and 0 bases at J, with 17 bases between. Germline CDR1 and CDR2: SEHNR and FQNEAQ (reference sequence). CDR3 length: 18 residues. CDR3 sequence: CASSLAALGTIANYGYTF. CDR3 sequence (DNA): TGTGCCAGCAGCTTAGCCGCGCTTGGGACTATAGCTAACTATGGCTACACCTTC.

The chain has TRBV10-3 and TRBJ1-2, with TRBD1 as a possible D gene (5 bases). Deletions cut 1 base from V and 5 bases from J, with 11 bases between. This CDR3 is built from 14 residues. Per the germline V gene, CDR1 is ENHRY and CDR2 is SYGVKD. The CDR3 DNA reads as TGTGCCATCAGTGAGTTGACAGATCGTTATGGCTACACCTTC. Translating gives CAISELTDRYGYTF.

This rearrangement joins TRBV9 to TRBJ2-7; 10 nucleotides align to TRBD1. The CDR3 consists of 14 residues. V shed 3 bases and J 5 bases; nucleotides not matched to a gene: 5. CDR1 and CDR2 (germline): SGDLS, YYNGEE. CDR3 DNA sequence: TGTGCCAGCAGCGCCTGGACAGGGGGTAACGAGCAGTACTTC. It yields the protein CASSAWTGGNEQYF.

This clone appeared a single time. V usage is TRBV7-9 and J usage is TRBJ2-1; the D gene is possibly TRBD2 (6 bases). The CDR3 contains 16 residues. CDR1 and CDR2 from the germline V gene are SEHNR and FQNEAQ (reference sequence). Deletions cut 0 bases from V and 7 bases from J, with 16 bases between. The CDR3 DNA follows: TGTGCCAGCAGCTTAGCCAACCGGGAGAGGAGGAATGAGCAGTTCTTC. This gives the protein CASSLANRERRNEQFF.

The chain carries TRBV28 and TRBJ2-6; weak D call: TRBD1 (5 bases). The ends were cut back, 6 bases at V and 2 bases at J, with 17 bases in the middle. The CDR3 is 17 residues long. Germline assignment: CDR1 MDHEN and CDR2 SYDVKM. The CDR3: CASRVWGSRTGANVLTF. CDR3 coding DNA: TGTGCCAGCAGGGTATGGGGCTCCAGGACTGGGGCCAACGTCCTGACTTTC.

The genes are TRBV4-1 and TRBJ2-7; D ambiguous. Per germline, CDR1 MGHRA and CDR2 YSYEKL. The V end lost 2 bases, the J end lost 4 bases, and 6 bases lay between the germline ends. The CDR3 sequence is 12 residues long. Written as DNA, the CDR3 is TGCGCCAGCAGCCAATTCCTTTACGAGCAGTACTTC. Residues: CASSQFLYEQYF.

This chain links TRBV5-1 with TRBJ2-7; 8 bases are shared with TRBD2. Germline CDR1 is SGHRS and CDR2 is YFSETQ. J gave up 1 base and V 5 bases, and 11 bases lay outside the gene matches. The CDR3 totals 16 residues. The CDR3 DNA is TGCGCCAGCAGTGCTGGTTCTAGCGGGTATTCCTACGAGCAGTACTTC. Protein: CASSAGSSGYSYEQYF.

The chain uses TRBV2 and TRBJ2-5; the match to TRBD1 covers 7 bases. With V trimmed by 9 bases and J by 1 base, 2 bases remained unmatched. Looked up from germline, CDR1 is SNHLY and CDR2 is FYNNEI. The CDR3 covers 12 residues. DNA for the CDR3: TGTGCCAGTCGGACAGGCCAAGAGACCCAGTACTTC. This gives the protein CASRTGQETQYF.

This CDR3 reads CASSQRAGGSQTDTQYF. As DNA, the CDR3 is TGCGCCAGCAGCCAGAGGGCAGGGGGAAGTCAGACAGATACGCAGTATTTT. The chain combines TRBV4-1 with TRBJ2-3; 7 bases map to TRBD1. Losses at the gene ends were 3 bases for V and 3 bases for J; bases not matched to a gene: 12. Germline CDR1 is MGHRA and CDR2 is YSYEKL. The CDR3 sequence is 17 residues long.

V gene TRBV6-5 combines with J gene TRBJ2-1, with 7 bases aligning to TRBD2. The CDR3 spans 13 residues. Germline values: CDR1 MNHEY, CDR2 SVGAGI. V lost 1 base and J lost 9; bases outside the gene matches: 3. As DNA, the CDR3 is TGTGCCAGCAGTTACTGGAGGGAGGGTGAGCAGTTCTTC. Its protein product is CASSYWREGEQFF.

V is TRBV19 and J is TRBJ2-1; either TRBD1 or TRBD2 may supply D (6 bases each). The V gene's germline CDR1 is LNHDA and CDR2 SQIVND (reference sequence). The CDR3 extends over 18 amino acids. The V end lost 6 bases, the J end lost 0 bases, and 21 bases lay between the germline ends. CDR3 region: CASRTAEGGHLSYNEQFF. The DNA of the CDR3 is TGTGCCAGTAGAACCGCCGAGGGGGGCCATCTCTCCTACAATGAGCAGTTCTTC.

This chain joins TRBV15 and TRBJ2-4; D not resolved. This CDR3 spans 15 amino acids. Trimming took off 3 bases at V and 1 base at J, with 10 bases between the two ends. Germline V CDR1 and CDR2: LNHNV, YYDKDF (reference sequence). The CDR3 DNA sequence: TGTGCCACCAGCAGTCCAAGGTCTGCCAAAAACATTCAGTACTTC. This encodes CATSSPRSAKNIQYF.

This chain links TRBV4-1 with TRBJ1-5, with D uncertain. Trimming took off 1 base at V and 0 bases at J, with 13 bases between the two ends. The germline V gene encodes CDR1 MGHRA and CDR2 YSYEKL. This CDR3 has 17 amino acids. As DNA, the CDR3 is TGCGCCAGCAGCCAAGTCAAGGGTCCTTATAGCAATCAGCCCCAGCATTTT. This codes for CASSQVKGPYSNQPQHF.

The chain has TRBV10-3 and TRBJ2-2; D gene uncertain. CDR3 length: 16 residues. Trimming took 2 bases from V and 0 from J, leaving 10 bases between them. Germline CDR1 ENHRY, CDR2 SYGVKD. Here the CDR3 DNA reads TGTGCCATCAGTGAGGAGCTCCGCGCGAACACCGGGGAGCTGTTTTTT. The encoded protein is CAISEELRANTGELFF.